These 15 T cell receptor beta chains were sequenced from one sample in a study of T cell responses to AZD1222 COVID-19 vaccine (dated by TCRdb to the early 2020s). Reading the label with the study, this specimen's time point is: baseline before first vaccination. The library was made by the immunoSEQ multiplex PCR assay. What TCRdb holds here is the immuneACCESS table cut down to in-frame rearrangements. Part of the clones is not present; checked against another copy, under half of the missing clones reflect an unresolved V gene, and the others are unexplained. A total of about 94,000 clones appear in this sample, around 90% of them only once. In total, the top ten clones hold about 8% of the sample. Here the sequenced sample was peripheral blood, taken on day 0 of AZD1222 vaccination. These receptor sequences come from an adult in good health.

The gene calls are TRBV28 and TRBJ1-2, with D hard to call. Germline V gene sequence: CDR1 MDHEN, CDR2 SYDVKM. The V gene lost 4 bases and the J gene lost 6 bases, with 12 bases spanning the gap. This CDR3 is built from 13 residues. The CDR3 loop reads CASSSALSNGYTF. The CDR3 DNA sequence: TGTGCCAGCAGTTCTGCCCTTTCGAATGGCTACACCTTC.

The chain has TRBV19 and TRBJ2-7; D remains unclear. CDR3 length: 16 amino acids. With 6 bases removed from V and 0 bases from J, the gap between germline ends came to 18 bases. The germline CDR1 and CDR2 sequences are LNHDA and SQIVND (reference sequence). CDR3 nucleotide sequence: TGTGCCAGTAGGGGCAGCTTGGCCCCAAACTCCTACGAGCAGTACTTC. This codes for CASRGSLAPNSYEQYF.

This clone appeared a few times. V and J are TRBV5-1 and TRBJ2-7; 9 bases agree with TRBD2. CDR1 and CDR2 (germline): SGHRS, YFSETQ. The CDR3 covers 15 residues. V was pared by 3 bases and J by 5 bases, with 9 bases of the junction left unmatched. This CDR3 is CASSSSGTSYHEQYF. The CDR3 nucleotides read TGCGCCAGCAGCTCGTCTGGGACTAGCTACCACGAGCAGTACTTC.

This chain joins TRBV5-1 and TRBJ2-7; possibly TRBD1 or TRBD2 for D (6 bases each). Trimming shortened V by 1 base and J by 9 bases, and 11 bases separated the two germline ends. In germline, CDR1 is SGHRS, CDR2 YFSETQ. This CDR3 spans 12 amino acids. In DNA, the CDR3 is TGCGCCAGCAGCTTGACGGAGGGGGTGCAGTACTTC. This encodes CASSLTEGVQYF.

The chain carries TRBV24-1 and TRBJ2-2; possibly TRBD1 or TRBD2 for D (5 bases each). Germline CDR1 is KGHDR and CDR2 is SFDVKD. The V gene lost 2 bases and the J gene lost 5 bases, with 14 bases spanning the gap. The CDR3 spans 16 residues. CDR3 coding DNA: TGTGCCACCAGTGATTGGGGACCAGGGAAGACCGGGGAGCTGTTTTTT. Its protein product is CATSDWGPGKTGELFF.

The rearrangement uses TRBV7-9 and TRBJ2-7; D ambiguous. CDR1 is SEHNR and CDR2 is FQNEAQ in the germline V gene (reference sequence). This CDR3 is built from 14 residues. V was shortened by 2 bases and J by 2 bases, with 10 bases between the two germline ends. CDR3 in amino acids: CASSLRDNAYEQYF. In DNA form, the CDR3 reads TGTGCCAGCAGCTTACGAGACAATGCCTACGAGCAGTACTTC.

Notes on this clone: The same CDR3 arises from other DNA sequences in this sample as well. The chain is built from TRBV18 and TRBJ1-5, with D possibly TRBD1 on 5 matching bases. CDR3 length equals 14 residues. The germline V gene has CDR1 KGHSH and CDR2 LQKENI. Trimming cost V 6 bases and J 2 bases, with 11 bases left between them. The CDR3 region has the DNA TGTGCCAGCTCGCCCGGGGGGGGCAATCAGCCCCAGCATTTT. Translation gives CASSPGGGNQPQHF.

The chain employs TRBV5-1 and TRBJ2-5; D ambiguous. This CDR3 has 15 amino acids. V shed 3 bases and J shed 0 bases, with 12 bases lying between them. Germline V gives CDR1 SGHRS, CDR2 YFSETQ. CDR3 bases: TGCGCCAGCAGCTCTCCTTGGCAGCACCAAGAGACCCAGTACTTC. The encoded protein is CASSSPWQHQETQYF.

This sequence joins TRBV19 and TRBJ1-1; 7 positions match TRBD1. There are 14 residues in the CDR3. With 7 bases clipped from V and 3 bases from J, the junction kept 8 bases outside the gene matches. CDR1 and CDR2 from the germline V gene are LNHDA and SQIVND (reference sequence). Here the CDR3 DNA reads TGTGCCAGTACGCTGACAGGGCTACACACTGAAGCTTTCTTT. This sequence encodes CASTLTGLHTEAFF.

The chain recombines TRBV18 with TRBJ2-7; D gene uncertain. V lost 0 bases and J 6 bases, leaving 12 bases between the germline ends. CDR1 and CDR2 from the germline V gene are KGHSH and LQKENI. This CDR3 comprises 14 residues. The CDR3 region is CASSPPSPGPEQYF. As DNA, the CDR3 is TGTGCCAGCTCACCACCATCGCCGGGCCCCGAGCAGTACTTC. The full variable domain, with the rest looked up from reference TRBV18 and TRBJ2-7, is NAGVMQNPRHLVRRRGQEARLRCSPMKGHSHVYWYRQLPEEGLKFMVYLQKENIIDESGMPKERFSAEFPKEGPSILRIQQVVRGDSAAYFCASSPPSPGPEQYFGPGTRLTVT.

This rearrangement joins TRBV4-1 to TRBJ1-5; D is possibly TRBD1 (6 bases). CDR1 is MGHRA, CDR2 YSYEKL, per germline. V was pared by 0 bases and J by 9 bases, with 12 bases between. The CDR3 runs to 14 residues. The CDR3 DNA reads TGCGCCAGCAGCCAAGAAACAGGGTCCTCGCCCCAGCATTTT. The encoded protein is CASSQETGSSPQHF.

This chain joins TRBV30 and TRBJ2-2; maybe TRBD1 (5 bases). V lost 4 bases to trimming and J lost 0 bases, with 12 bases between them. Germline V gene lookup returns CDR1 GTSNPN and CDR2 SVGIG (reference sequence). This CDR3 region has 15 residues. The CDR3 DNA follows: TGTGCCTGGATAAGACAGAAAGCGAACACCGGGGAGCTGTTTTTT. Amino acid sequence: CAWIRQKANTGELFF.

As DNA, the CDR3 is TGTGCCAGCAGCGAACAGTCGGTAAACACAGATACGCAGTATTTT. Its translation is CASSEQSVNTDTQYF. The V call is TRBV14, the J call TRBJ2-3; no firm D call. Trimming removed 5 bases at V and 2 bases at J, with 14 bases between. This CDR3 spans 15 amino acids. Germline assignment: CDR1 SGHDN and CDR2 FVKESK.

The chain combines TRBV7-8 with TRBJ1-5; no firm D call. The V and J ends lost 5 bases and 0 bases respectively, with 11 bases between them. Germline V lookup: CDR1 SGHVS, CDR2 FQNEAQ. This CDR3 is built from 15 residues. CDR3 sequence (DNA): TGTGCCAGCAGCCCAGAGGGTTATAGCAATCAGCCCCAGCATTTT. Translated, it gives CASSPEGYSNQPQHF.

The J gene is TRBJ2-7, the V gene TRBV10-2, with 8 bases lining up with TRBD1. Germline CDR1 and CDR2: WSHSY and SAAADI. The ends lost 4 bases at V and 1 base at J; junction bases unmatched: 6. The CDR3 contains 15 residues. The CDR3 region is CASSAGTGESYEQYF. Written as DNA, the CDR3 is TGCGCCAGCAGTGCGGGGACAGGCGAATCCTACGAGCAGTACTTC.